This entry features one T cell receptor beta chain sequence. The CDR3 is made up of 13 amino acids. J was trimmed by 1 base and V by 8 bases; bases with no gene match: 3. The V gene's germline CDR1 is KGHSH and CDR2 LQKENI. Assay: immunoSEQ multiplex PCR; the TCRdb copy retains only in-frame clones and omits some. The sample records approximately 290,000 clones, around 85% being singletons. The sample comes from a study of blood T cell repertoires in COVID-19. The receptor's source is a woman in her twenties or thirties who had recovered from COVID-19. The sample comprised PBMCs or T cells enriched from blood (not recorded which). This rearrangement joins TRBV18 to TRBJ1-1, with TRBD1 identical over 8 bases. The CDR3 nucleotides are TGTGCCAGCGCGACAGGGGAGAACACTGAAGCTTTCTTT. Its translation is CASATGENTEAFF.